These 21 T cell receptor beta chains came from one sample sequenced in a study of T-cell reconstitution after alpha-beta-depleted transplantation in children. TCRbeta library preparation incorporated unique molecular identifiers. TCRdb called the PCR reads again in MiXCR, with one record for every CDR3 protein. The repertoire includes about 510,000 distinct CDR3 sequences, about an eighth of them detected once, and around 15% sits in the top ten. The input for sequencing was PBMCs, mostly from graft donor cells, taken 180 days after TCRalphabeta/CD19-depleted stem cell transplant. The receptors originated from a female patient aged 2 to 10 who had a stem cell transplant for aplastic anemia, so the T cells may come from the graft donor.

The rearrangement uses TRBV18 and TRBJ2-5; a weak D match, TRBD2 (6 bases). Germline V gives CDR1 KGHSH, CDR2 LQKENI. The germline V and J ends were trimmed by 4 bases and 5 bases, with 23 bases remaining between them. The CDR3 consists of 17 residues. This CDR3 reads CASSRGLGGGSGETQYF. CDR3 nucleotides: TGTGCCAGCTCACGGGGCCTTGGCGGAGGTAGCGGTGAGACCCAGTACTTC.

The rearrangement links TRBV14 to TRBJ2-1, with 7 positions matching TRBD2. Losses at the gene ends were 0 bases for V and 8 bases for J; bases not matched to a gene: 13. This CDR3 has 17 amino acids. CDR1 is SGHDN and CDR2 is FVKESK in the germline V gene. In DNA form, the CDR3 reads TGTGCCAGCAGCCAAGATCCACCACTAGCGCTGGAGGATGAGCAGTTCTTC. Its translation is CASSQDPPLALEDEQFF.

This chain connects TRBV5-4 to TRBJ2-5; TRBD1 agrees at 9 bases. V trimming: 0 bases; J trimming: 1 base; junction bases outside the gene matches: 7. The germline V gene has CDR1 SGHNT and CDR2 YYREEE (reference sequence). The CDR3 runs to 17 residues. CDR3 amino acids: CASSLDPTGGIQETQYF. CDR3 coding DNA: TGTGCCAGCAGCTTGGATCCGACAGGGGGTATCCAAGAGACCCAGTACTTC. The full variable domain, rest sourced from reference TRBV5-4 and TRBJ2-5, is ETGVTQSPTHLIKTRGQQVTLRCSSQSGHNTVSWYQQALGQGPQFIFQYYREEENGRGNFPPRFSGLQFPNYSSELNVNALELDDSALYLCASSLDPTGGIQETQYFGPGTRLLVL.

CDR3 sequence (DNA): TGCAGCGTTGAGTACAGGGCTAAGGAGCAGTTCTTC. Translation gives CSVEYRAKEQFF. The chain carries TRBV29-1 and TRBJ2-1, with D possibly being TRBD1 (6 bases). Trimming pared 3 bases from V and 10 bases from J, leaving 13 bases between. The CDR3 extends over 12 amino acids. Germline lookup yields CDR1 SQVTM and CDR2 ANQGSEA.

This clonotype was recorded a few times. This rearrangement joins TRBV7-9 to TRBJ1-1, with no clear D. CDR3 length: 13 amino acids. Deletions cut 1 base from V and 5 bases from J, with 8 bases between. The germline CDR1 and CDR2 sequences are SEHNR and FQNEAQ (reference sequence). The CDR3 reads CASSLDTGTEAFF. The CDR3 coding sequence is TGTGCCAGCAGCTTAGACACCGGGACTGAAGCTTTCTTT.

Details on this clonotype: Just one base apart from a much larger clone, this may be a read error. This chain joins TRBV27 and TRBJ2-7; 7 nucleotides align to TRBD1. V was clipped by 3 bases and J by 2 bases; unmatched bases: 7. CDR3 size: 15 residues. Germline V gene sequence: CDR1 MNHEY, CDR2 SMNVEV (reference sequence). The DNA of the CDR3 is TGTGCCAGCAGTTTCCCGCGACAGGGACCCTACGAGCAGTACTTC. This sequence encodes CASSFPRQGPYEQYF.

This clonotype has only a few counts. The chain has TRBV29-1 and TRBJ1-1; D is perhaps TRBD1 (6 bases). The CDR3 is 13 amino acids. The V and J ends lost 4 bases and 2 bases respectively, with 11 bases between them. Germline lookup yields CDR1 SQVTM and CDR2 ANQGSEA. The CDR3, as DNA: TGCAGCGTTGTCAGGGGCTCTAACACTGAAGCTTTCTTT. It is translated as CSVVRGSNTEAFF.

The genes are TRBV12-3 or TRBV12-4 and TRBJ1-5; perhaps TRBD1 as D (6 bases). Deletions cut 6 bases from V and 4 bases from J, with 16 bases between. This CDR3 comprises 15 residues. The CDR3 nucleotides read TGTGCCAGCAGCCTAAAATCGGGGGCAAATCAGCCCCAGCATTTT. Protein sequence: CASSLKSGANQPQHF.

The chain couples TRBV4-2 to TRBJ1-5; no clear D. Trimming left V 1 base short and J 3 bases short, with 7 bases between. The CDR3 length is 14 residues. Germline V gives CDR1 LGHNA, CDR2 YNFKEQ. The CDR3 spells CASSQAGNNQPQHF. The CDR3 DNA reads as TGTGCCAGCAGCCAAGCAGGAAACAATCAGCCCCAGCATTTT.

The CDR3 is CASSPRGRYTDTQYF. CDR3 in DNA: TGTGCCAGCAGCCCGCGGGGGAGGTACACAGATACGCAGTATTTT. V gene TRBV5-6 combines with J gene TRBJ2-3, with 7 positions matching TRBD2. Germline CDR1 SGHDT, CDR2 YYEEEE. The CDR3 is made up of 15 amino acids. The V and J ends lost 4 bases and 2 bases, in that order; junction bases with no gene match: 7. Full variable domain (missing parts from reference TRBV5-6 and TRBJ2-3): DAGVTQSPTHLIKTRGQQVTLRCSPKSGHDTVSWYQQALGQGPQFIFQYYEEEERQRGNFPDRFSGHQFPNYSSELNVNALLLGDSALYLCASSPRGRYTDTQYFGPGTRLTVL.

The chain has TRBV7-9 and TRBJ1-2; D might be TRBD1 (5 bases). The germline CDR1 and CDR2 sequences are SEHNR and FQNEAQ (reference sequence). This CDR3 is 16 amino acids long. With 6 bases removed from V and 1 base from J, the gap between germline ends came to 18 bases. CDR3 coding DNA: TGTGCCAGCAGTGATAGAGGACAAGATCTTAACTATGGCTACACCTTC. Translated: CASSDRGQDLNYGYTF.

The chain uses TRBV25-1 and TRBJ2-1, with D perhaps TRBD1 (6 bases). The ends were cut back, 3 bases at V and 2 bases at J, with 23 bases in the middle. Per germline, CDR1 MGHDK and CDR2 SYGVNS. The CDR3 length is 19 residues. In nucleotides, the CDR3 is TGTGCCAGCAGTGATCTCCTTAGATTAGGGGGTAAGGCCTACAATGAGCAGTTCTTC. Translated, it gives CASSDLLRLGGKAYNEQFF.

Many counts were recorded for this clonotype. J is TRBJ2-7 and V is TRBV20-1, with 7 bases identical to TRBD1. V lost 3 bases and J lost 4; bases outside the gene matches: 9. The CDR3 is made up of 14 amino acids. Germline assignment: CDR1 DFQATT and CDR2 SNEGSKA (reference sequence). CDR3 loop: CSASKGARRYEQYF. CDR3 DNA: TGCAGTGCTAGTAAGGGGGCCAGGAGATACGAGCAGTACTTC.

This clonotype was recorded a few times. The chain couples TRBV7-3 to TRBJ2-2; D remains ambiguous. Germline V gene lookup returns CDR1 SGHTA and CDR2 FQGTGA. V lost 7 bases, J lost 0 bases, and 15 bases lay in between. The CDR3 contains 16 residues. CDR3 sequence reads: CASKLGNGANTGELFF. The CDR3 region has the DNA TGTGCCAGCAAATTGGGAAACGGCGCGAACACCGGGGAGCTGTTTTTT.

This clonotype occurred a few times. V is TRBV5-6 and J is TRBJ2-3; D remains unclear. Per germline, CDR1 SGHDT and CDR2 YYEEEE. V shed 2 bases and J shed 0 bases, with 13 bases lying between them. CDR3 length equals 16 residues. CDR3 DNA sequence: TGTGCCAGCAGCTTCCTGGGCTGGCGGAGCACAGATACGCAGTATTTT. Its protein is CASSFLGWRSTDTQYF.

In its sample, this clonotype was seen a few times. J is TRBJ1-3 and V is TRBV7-6; D unresolved. Germline loops: CDR1 SGHVS, CDR2 FNYEAQ. The V and J ends lost 4 bases and 0 bases respectively, with 13 bases between them. The CDR3 has 16 residues. The DNA of the CDR3 is TGTGCCAGCAGCTCTTCAATACCGGTCTCTGGAAACACCATATATTTT. This gives the protein CASSSSIPVSGNTIYF. Full variable domain (remainder filled in from reference TRBV7-6 and TRBJ1-3): GAGVSQSPRYKVTKRGQDVALRCDPISGHVSLYWYRQALGQGPEFLTYFNYEAQQDKSGLPNDRFSAERPEGSISTLTIQRTEQRDSAMYRCASSSSIPVSGNTIYFGEGSWLTVV.

The chain recombines TRBV28 with TRBJ1-2, with D unclear. The CDR3 totals 9 residues. CDR1 MDHEN and CDR2 SYDVKM come from the germline V gene. Trimming removed 8 bases from V and 6 bases from J, with 4 bases in between. CDR3 sequence (DNA): TGTGCCAGCGGGGATGGCTACACCTTC. This sequence encodes CASGDGYTF.

The chain is built from TRBV29-1 and TRBJ2-1, with a possible D match to TRBD2 (5 bases). CDR3 length equals 14 residues. Germline values: CDR1 SQVTM, CDR2 ANQGSEA. V was cut by 4 bases and J by 0 bases, with 10 bases left in between. The CDR3, as DNA: TGCAGCGTTGGGAGCGGCTTCTCCTACAATGAGCAGTTCTTC. Protein product: CSVGSGFSYNEQFF.

This clonotype was detected ten times or more. The chain recombines TRBV10-3 with TRBJ2-1; TRBD2 matches at 8 bases. The CDR3 totals 14 residues. The V gene's germline CDR1 is ENHRY and CDR2 SYGVKD. V shed 6 bases, J shed 6 bases, and the junction held 7 bases outside the gene matches. Here the CDR3 DNA reads TGTGCCATCAGACGCACCGGGACTAGCAATGAGCAGTTCTTC. Translating gives CAIRRTGTSNEQFF.

The J gene is TRBJ2-5, the V gene TRBV5-1; 13 nucleotides agree with TRBD2. This CDR3 has 17 amino acids. Germline-derived CDR1 and CDR2 are SGHRS and YFSETQ. Trimming at V came to 5 bases and at J to 5 bases, leaving 12 bases not matched to a gene. This CDR3 is CASSAGLAGALQETQYF. The DNA of the CDR3 is TGCGCCAGCAGTGCTGGACTAGCGGGAGCCTTACAGGAGACCCAGTACTTC.

This clonotype was seen ten or more times. This chain connects TRBV28 to TRBJ1-4; maybe TRBD1 (5 bases). Trimming cost V 8 bases and J 1 base, with 17 bases left between them. Germline V CDR1 and CDR2: MDHEN, SYDVKM. The CDR3 extends over 16 amino acids. The CDR3 bases are TGTGCCAGCGGACATTCCCAAGGAGGAACTAATGAAAAACTGTTTTTT. Its translation: CASGHSQGGTNEKLFF.